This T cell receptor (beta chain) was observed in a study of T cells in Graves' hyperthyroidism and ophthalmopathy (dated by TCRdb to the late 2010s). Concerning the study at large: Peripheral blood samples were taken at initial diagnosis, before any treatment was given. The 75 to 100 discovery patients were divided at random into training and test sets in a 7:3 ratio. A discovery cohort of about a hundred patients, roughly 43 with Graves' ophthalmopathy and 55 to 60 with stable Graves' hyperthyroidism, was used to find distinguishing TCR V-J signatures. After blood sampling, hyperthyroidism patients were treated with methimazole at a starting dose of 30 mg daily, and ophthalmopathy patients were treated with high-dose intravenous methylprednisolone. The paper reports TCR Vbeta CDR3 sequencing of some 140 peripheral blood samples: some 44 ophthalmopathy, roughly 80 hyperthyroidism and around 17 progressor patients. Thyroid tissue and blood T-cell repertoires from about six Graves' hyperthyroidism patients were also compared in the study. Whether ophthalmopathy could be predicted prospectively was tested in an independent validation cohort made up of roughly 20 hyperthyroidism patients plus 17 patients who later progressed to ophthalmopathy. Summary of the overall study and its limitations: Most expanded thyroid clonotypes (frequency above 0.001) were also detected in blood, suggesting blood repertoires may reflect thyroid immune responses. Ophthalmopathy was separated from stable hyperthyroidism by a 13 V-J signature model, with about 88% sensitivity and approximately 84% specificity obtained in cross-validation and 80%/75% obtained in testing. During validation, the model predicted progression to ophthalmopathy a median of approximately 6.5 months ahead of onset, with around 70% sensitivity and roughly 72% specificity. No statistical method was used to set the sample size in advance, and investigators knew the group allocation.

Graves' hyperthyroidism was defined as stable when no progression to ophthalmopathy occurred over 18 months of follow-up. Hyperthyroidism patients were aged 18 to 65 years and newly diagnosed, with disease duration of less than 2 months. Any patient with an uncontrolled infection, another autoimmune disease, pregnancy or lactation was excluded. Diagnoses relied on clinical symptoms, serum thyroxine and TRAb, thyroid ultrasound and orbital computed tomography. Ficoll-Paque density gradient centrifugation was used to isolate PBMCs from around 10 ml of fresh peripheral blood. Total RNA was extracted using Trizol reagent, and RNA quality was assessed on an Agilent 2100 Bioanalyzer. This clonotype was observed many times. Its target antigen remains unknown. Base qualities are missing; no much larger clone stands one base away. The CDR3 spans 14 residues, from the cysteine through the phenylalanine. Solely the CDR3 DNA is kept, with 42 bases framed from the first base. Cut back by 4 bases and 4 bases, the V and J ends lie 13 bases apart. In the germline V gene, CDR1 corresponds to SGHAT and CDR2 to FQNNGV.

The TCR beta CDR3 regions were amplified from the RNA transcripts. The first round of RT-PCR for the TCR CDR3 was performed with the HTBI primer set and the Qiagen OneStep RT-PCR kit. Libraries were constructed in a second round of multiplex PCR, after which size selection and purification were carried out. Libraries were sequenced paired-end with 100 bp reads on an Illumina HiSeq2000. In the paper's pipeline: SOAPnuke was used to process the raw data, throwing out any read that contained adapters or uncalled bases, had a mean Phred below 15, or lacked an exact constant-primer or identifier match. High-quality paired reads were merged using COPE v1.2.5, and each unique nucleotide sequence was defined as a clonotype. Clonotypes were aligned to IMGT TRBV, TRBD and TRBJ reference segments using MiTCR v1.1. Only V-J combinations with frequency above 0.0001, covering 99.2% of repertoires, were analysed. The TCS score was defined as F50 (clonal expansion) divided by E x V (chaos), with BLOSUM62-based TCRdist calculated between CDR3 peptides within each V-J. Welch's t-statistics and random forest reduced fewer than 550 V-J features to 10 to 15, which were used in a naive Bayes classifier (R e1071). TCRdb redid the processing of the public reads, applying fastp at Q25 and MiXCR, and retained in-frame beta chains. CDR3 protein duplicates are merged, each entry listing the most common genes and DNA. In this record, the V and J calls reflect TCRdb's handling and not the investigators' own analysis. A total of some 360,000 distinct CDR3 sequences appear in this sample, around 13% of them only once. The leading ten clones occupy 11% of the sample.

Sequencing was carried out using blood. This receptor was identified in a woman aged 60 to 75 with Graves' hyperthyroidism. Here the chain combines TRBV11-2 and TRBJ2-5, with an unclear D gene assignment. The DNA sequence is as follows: TGTGCCAGCAGCTACGACTCCAGAGCAGAGACCCAGTACTTC. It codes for CASSYDSRAETQYF. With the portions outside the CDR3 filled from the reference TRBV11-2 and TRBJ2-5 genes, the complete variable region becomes EAGVAQSPRYKIIEKRQSVAFWCNPISGHATLYWYQQILGQGPKLLIQFQNNGVVDDSQLPKDRFSAERLKGVDSTLKIQPAKLEDSAVYLCASSYDSRAETQYFGPGTRLLVL.